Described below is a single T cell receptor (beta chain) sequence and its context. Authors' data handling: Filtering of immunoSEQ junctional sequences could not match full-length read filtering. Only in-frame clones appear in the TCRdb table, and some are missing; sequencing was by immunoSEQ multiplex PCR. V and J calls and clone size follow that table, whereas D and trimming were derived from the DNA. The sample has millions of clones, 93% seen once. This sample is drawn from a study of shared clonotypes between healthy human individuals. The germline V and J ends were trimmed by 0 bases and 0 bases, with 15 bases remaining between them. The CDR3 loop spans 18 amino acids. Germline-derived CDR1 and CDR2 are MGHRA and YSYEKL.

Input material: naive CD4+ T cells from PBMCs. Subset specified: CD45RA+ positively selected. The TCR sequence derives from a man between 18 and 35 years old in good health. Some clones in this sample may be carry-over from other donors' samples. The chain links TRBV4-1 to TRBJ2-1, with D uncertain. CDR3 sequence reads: CASSQDPRSVSSYNEQFF. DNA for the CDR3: TGCGCCAGCAGCCAAGATCCAAGAAGCGTTAGCTCCTACAATGAGCAGTTCTTC.